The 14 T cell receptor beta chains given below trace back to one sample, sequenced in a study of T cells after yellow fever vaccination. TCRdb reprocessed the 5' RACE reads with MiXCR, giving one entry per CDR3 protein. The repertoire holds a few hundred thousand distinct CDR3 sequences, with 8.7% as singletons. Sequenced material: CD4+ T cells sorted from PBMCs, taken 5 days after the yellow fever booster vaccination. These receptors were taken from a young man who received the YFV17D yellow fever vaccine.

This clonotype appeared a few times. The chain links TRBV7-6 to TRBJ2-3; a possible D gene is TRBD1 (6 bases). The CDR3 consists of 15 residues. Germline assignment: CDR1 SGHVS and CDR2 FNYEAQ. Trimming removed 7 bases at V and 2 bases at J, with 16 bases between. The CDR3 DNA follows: TGTGCCAGCACCAAGCGGCCAGGGGCCACAGATACGCAGTATTTT. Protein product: CASTKRPGATDTQYF.

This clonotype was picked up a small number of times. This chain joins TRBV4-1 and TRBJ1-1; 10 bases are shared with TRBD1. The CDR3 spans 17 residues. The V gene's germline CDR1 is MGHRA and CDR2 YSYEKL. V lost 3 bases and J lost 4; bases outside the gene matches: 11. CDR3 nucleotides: TGCGCCAGCAGCCATTGGGACAGGGGATGGGGGGGCACTGAAGCTTTCTTT. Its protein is CASSHWDRGWGGTEAFF.

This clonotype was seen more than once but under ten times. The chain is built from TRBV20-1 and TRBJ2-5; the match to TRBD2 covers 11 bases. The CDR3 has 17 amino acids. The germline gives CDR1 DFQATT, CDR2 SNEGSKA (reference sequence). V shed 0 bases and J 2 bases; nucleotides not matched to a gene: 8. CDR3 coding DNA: TGCAGTGCTAGAGATAGCGGGGGGGCCGTTCGGCAAGAGACCCAGTACTTC. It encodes CSARDSGGAVRQETQYF.

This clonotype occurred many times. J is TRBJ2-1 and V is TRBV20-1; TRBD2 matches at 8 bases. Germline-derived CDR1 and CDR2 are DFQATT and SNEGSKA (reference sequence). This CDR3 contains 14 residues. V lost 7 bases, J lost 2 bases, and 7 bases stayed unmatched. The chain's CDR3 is CSVLYGGAYNEQFF. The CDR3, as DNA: TGCAGTGTCCTCTACGGGGGGGCCTACAATGAGCAGTTCTTC.

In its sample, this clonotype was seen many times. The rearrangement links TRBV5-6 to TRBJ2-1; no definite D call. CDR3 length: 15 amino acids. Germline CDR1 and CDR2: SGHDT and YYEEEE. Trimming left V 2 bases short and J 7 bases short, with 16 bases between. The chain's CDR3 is CASSFEEYSPNEQFF. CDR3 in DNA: TGTGCCAGCAGCTTTGAGGAGTATAGCCCAAATGAGCAGTTCTTC.

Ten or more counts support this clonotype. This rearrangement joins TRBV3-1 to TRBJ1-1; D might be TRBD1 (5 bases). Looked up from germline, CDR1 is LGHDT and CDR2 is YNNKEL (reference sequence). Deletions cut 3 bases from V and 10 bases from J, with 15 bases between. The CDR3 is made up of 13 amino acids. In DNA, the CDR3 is TGTGCCAGCAGCCAGCCCGGACAAGGCCTAGCTTTCTTT. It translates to CASSQPGQGLAFF.

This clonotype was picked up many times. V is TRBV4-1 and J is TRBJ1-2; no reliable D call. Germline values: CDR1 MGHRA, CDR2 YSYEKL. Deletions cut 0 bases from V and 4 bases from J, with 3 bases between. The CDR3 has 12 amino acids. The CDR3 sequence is CASSQDRYGYTF. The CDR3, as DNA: TGCGCCAGCAGCCAAGATCGCTATGGCTACACCTTC.

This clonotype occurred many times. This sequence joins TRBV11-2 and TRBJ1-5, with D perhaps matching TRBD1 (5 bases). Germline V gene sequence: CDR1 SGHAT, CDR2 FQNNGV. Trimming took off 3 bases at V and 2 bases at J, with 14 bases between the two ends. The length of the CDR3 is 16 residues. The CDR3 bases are TGTGCCAGCAGCTTCTGTGGGGGGATGGGCAATCAGCCCCAGCATTTT. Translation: CASSFCGGMGNQPQHF.

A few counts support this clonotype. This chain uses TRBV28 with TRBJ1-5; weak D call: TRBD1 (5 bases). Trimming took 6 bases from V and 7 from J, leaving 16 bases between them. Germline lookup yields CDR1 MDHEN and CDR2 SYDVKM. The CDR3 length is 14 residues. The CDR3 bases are TGTGCCAGCAGACCCGGGGGGACGGGGCAGCCCCAGCATTTT. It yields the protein CASRPGGTGQPQHF. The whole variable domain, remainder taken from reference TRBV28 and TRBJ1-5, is DVKVTQSSRYLVKRTGEKVFLECVQDMDHENMFWYRQDPGLGLRLIYFSYDVKMKEKGDIPEGYSVSREKKERFSLILESASTNQTSMYLCASRPGGTGQPQHFGDGTRLSIL.

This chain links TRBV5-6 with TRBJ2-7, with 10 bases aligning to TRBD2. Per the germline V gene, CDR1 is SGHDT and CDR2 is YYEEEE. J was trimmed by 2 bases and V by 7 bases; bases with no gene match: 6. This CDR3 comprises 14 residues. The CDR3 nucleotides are TGTGCCAGCGTGATAGCGGGGGGAGCCTACGAGCAGTACGTC. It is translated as CASVIAGGAYEQYV.

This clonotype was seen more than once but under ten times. The DNA for the CDR3 is TGTGCCAGCAGTTACTCCGGCAGGGGGTATAATTCACCCCTCCACTTT. This encodes CASSYSGRGYNSPLHF. The gene calls are TRBV6-5 and TRBJ1-6; 7 bases map to TRBD1. This CDR3 has 16 residues. V dropped 0 bases and J dropped 4; count of bases not matched to a gene: 3. Looked up from germline, CDR1 is MNHEY and CDR2 is SVGAGI.

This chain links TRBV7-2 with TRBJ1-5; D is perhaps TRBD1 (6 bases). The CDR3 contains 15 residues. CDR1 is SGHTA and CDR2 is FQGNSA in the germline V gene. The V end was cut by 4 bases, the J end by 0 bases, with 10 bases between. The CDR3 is CASSSQGHSNQPQHF. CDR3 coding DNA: TGTGCCAGCAGCTCTCAGGGGCATAGCAATCAGCCCCAGCATTTT. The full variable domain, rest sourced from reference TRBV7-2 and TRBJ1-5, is GAGVSQSPSNKVTEKGKDVELRCDPISGHTALYWYRQSLGQGLEFLIYFQGNSAPDKSGLPSDRFSAERTGGSVSTLTIQRTQQEDSAVYLCASSSQGHSNQPQHFGDGTRLSIL.

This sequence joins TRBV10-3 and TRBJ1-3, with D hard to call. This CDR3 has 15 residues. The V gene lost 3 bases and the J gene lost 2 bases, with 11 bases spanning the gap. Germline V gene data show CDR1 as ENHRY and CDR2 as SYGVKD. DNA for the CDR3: TGTGCCATCAGTGACACCGGGAAAACTGGAAACACCATATATTTT. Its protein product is CAISDTGKTGNTIYF.

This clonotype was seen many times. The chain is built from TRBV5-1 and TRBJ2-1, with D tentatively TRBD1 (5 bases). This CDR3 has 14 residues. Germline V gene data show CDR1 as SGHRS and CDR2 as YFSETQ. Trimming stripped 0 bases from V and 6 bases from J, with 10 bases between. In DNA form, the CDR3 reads TGCGCCAGCAGCTTGGGGGCAGGGATCAATGAGCAGTTCTTC. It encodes CASSLGAGINEQFF.